Following are 2 T cell receptor beta chains from one sample sequenced in a study of immune characterization of retroperitoneal liposarcoma. TCRdb re-called the PCR reads with MiXCR, one entry per CDR3 protein. The sample records around 7,000 distinct CDR3 sequences, roughly 31% being singletons. The sequenced sample was tumor tissue. The receptors were sampled from a female donor with retroperitoneal liposarcoma.

The rearrangement uses TRBV27 and TRBJ2-3; 15 nucleotides match TRBD2. The closer fit of TRBJ2-7 to the DNA end suggests the J call may be wrong. Germline V gene lookup returns CDR1 MNHEY and CDR2 SMNVEV (reference sequence). This CDR3 spans 18 amino acids. CDR3 sequence (DNA): TGTGCCAGCAGTCCACGGACTAGCGGGAGGGCTCCATACAATGAGCAGTACTTC. Its protein is CASSPRTSGRAPYNEQYF.

This clonotype was seen many times. The chain combines TRBV7-3 with TRBJ2-1; 8 bases fit TRBD2. The CDR3 has 15 amino acids. Looked up from germline, CDR1 is SGHTA and CDR2 is FQGTGA. V shed 5 bases, J shed 9 bases, and the junction held 12 bases outside the gene matches. Here the CDR3 DNA reads TGTGCCAGCAGCGAGGAAGGTAGCGGGATGTCTGAGCAGTTCTTC. As protein: CASSEEGSGMSEQFF.